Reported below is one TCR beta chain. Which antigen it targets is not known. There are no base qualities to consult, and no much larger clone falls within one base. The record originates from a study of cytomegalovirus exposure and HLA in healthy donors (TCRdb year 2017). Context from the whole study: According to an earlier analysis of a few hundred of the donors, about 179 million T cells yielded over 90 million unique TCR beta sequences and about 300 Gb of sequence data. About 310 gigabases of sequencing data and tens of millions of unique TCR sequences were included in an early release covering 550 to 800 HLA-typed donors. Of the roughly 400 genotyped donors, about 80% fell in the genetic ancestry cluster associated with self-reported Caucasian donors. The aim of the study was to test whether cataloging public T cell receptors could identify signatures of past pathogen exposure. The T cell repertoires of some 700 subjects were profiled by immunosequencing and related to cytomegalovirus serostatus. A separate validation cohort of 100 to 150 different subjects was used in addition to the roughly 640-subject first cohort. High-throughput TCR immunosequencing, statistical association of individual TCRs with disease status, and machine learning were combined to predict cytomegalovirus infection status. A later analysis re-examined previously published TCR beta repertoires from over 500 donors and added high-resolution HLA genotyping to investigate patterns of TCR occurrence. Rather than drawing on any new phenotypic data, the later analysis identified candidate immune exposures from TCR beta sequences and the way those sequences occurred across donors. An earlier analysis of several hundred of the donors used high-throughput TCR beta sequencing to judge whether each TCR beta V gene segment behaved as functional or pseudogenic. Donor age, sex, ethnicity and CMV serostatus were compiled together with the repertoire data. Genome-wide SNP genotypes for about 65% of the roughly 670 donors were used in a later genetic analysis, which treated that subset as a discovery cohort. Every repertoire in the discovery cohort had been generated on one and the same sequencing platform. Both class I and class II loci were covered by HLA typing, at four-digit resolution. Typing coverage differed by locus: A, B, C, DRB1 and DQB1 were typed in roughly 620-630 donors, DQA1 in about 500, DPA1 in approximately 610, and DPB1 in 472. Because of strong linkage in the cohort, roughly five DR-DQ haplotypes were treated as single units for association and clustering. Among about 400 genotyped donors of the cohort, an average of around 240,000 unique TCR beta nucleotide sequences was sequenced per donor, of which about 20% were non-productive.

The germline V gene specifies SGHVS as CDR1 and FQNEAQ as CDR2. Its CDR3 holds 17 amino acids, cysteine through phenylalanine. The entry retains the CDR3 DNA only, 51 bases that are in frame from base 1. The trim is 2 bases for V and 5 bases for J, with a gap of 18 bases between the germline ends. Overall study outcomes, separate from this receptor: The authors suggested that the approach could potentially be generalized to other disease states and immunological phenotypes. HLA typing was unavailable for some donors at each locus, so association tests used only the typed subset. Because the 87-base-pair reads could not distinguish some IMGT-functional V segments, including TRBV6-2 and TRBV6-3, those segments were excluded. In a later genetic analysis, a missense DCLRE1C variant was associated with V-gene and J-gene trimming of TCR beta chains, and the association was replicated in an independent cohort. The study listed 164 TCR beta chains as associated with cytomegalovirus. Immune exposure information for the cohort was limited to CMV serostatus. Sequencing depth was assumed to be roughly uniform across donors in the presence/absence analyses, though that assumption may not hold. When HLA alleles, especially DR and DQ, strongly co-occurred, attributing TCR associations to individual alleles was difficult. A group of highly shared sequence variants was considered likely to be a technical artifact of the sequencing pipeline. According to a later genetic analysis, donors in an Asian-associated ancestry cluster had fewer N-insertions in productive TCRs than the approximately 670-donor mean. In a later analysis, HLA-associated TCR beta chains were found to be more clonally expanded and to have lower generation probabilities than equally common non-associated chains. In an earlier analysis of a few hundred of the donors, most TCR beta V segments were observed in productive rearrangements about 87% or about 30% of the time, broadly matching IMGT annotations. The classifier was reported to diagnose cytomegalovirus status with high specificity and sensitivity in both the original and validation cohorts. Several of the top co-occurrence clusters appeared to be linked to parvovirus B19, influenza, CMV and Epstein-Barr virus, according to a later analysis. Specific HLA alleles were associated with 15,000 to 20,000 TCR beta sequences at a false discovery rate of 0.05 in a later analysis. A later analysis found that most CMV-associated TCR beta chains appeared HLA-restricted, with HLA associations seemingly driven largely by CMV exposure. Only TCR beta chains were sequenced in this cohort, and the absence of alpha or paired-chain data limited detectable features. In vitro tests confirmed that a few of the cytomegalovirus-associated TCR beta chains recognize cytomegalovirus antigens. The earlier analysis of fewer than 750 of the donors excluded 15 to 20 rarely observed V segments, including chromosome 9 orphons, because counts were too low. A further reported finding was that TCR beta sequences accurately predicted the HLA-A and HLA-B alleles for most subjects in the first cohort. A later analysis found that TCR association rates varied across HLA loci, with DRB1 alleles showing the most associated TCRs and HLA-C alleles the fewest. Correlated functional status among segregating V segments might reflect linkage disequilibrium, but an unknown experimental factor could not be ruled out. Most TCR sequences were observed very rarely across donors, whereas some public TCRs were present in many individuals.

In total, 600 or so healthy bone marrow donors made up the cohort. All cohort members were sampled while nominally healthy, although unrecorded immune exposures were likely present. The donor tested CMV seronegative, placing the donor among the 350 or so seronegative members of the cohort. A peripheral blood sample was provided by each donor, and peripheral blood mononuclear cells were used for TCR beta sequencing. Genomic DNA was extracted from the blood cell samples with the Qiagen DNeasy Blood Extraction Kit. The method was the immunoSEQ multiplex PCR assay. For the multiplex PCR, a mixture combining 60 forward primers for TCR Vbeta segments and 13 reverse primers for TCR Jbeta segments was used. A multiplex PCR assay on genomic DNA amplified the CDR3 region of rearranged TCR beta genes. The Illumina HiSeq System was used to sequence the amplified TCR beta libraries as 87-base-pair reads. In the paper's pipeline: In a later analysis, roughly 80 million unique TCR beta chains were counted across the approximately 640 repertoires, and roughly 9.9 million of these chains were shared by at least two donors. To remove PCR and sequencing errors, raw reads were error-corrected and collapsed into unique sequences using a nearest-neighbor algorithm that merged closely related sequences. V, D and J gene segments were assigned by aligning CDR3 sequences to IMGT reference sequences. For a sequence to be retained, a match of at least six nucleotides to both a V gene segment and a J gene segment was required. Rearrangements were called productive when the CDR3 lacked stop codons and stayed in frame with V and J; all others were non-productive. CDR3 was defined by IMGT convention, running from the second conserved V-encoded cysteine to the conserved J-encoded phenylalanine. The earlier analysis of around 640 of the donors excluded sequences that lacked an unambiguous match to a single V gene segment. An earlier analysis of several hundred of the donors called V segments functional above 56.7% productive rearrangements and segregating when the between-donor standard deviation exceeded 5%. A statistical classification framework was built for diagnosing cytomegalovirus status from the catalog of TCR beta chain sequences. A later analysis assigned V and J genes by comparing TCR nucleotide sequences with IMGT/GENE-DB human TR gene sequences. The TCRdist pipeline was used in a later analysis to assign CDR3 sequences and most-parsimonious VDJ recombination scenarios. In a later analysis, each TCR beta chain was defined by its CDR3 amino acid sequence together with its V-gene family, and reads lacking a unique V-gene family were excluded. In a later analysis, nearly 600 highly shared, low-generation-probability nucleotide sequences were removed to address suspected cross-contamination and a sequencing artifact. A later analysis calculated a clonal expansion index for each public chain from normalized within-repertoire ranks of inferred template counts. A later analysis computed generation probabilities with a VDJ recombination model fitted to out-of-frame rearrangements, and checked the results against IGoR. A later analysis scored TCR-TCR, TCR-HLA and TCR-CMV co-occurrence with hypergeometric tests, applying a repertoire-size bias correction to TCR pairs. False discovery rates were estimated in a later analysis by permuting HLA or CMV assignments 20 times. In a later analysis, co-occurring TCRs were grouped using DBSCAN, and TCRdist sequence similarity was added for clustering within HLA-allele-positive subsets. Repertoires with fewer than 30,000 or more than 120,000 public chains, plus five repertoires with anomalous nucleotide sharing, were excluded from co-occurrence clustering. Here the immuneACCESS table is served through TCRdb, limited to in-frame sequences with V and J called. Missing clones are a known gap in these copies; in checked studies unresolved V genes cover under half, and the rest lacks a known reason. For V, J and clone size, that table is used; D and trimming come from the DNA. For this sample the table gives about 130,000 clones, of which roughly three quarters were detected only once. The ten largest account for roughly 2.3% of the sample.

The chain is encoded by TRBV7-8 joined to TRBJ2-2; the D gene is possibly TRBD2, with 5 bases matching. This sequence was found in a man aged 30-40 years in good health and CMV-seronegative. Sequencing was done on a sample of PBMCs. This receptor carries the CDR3 CASSLRRRALGTGELFF. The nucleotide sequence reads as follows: TGTGCCAGCAGCTTAAGGCGGCGGGCCCTTGGGACCGGGGAGCTGTTTTTT.